This passage covers 21 T cell receptor beta chains from one sample sequenced in a study of OX40 agonist ivuxolimab in advanced cancers. Assay used: immunoSEQ multiplex PCR; TCRdb lists only in-frame clones, some missing. The sample holds 90,000 or so clones; roughly nine tenths are singletons and the top ten take 2.6%. The starting material was CD4+ or CD8+ T cells sorted from blood, obtained in a trial of the OX40 agonist ivuxolimab. Receptors originate from an adult with an advanced solid tumor such as melanoma, head and neck, liver or kidney cancer.

The rearrangement joins TRBV9 to TRBJ1-3; D is uncertain. The CDR3 length is 15 residues. From germline, CDR1 is SGDLS and CDR2 YYNGEE. Trimming took 3 bases from V and 4 from J, leaving 14 bases between them. The CDR3 sequence is CASSEANEPGNTIYF. CDR3 DNA: TGTGCCAGCAGCGAAGCTAATGAACCCGGAAACACCATATATTTT.

This clone was observed once. V usage is TRBV2 and J usage is TRBJ2-7; D is possibly TRBD1 or TRBD2 (6 bases each). Germline CDR1 reads SNHLY; CDR2 reads FYNNEI. V lost 4 bases to trimming and J lost 3 bases, with 22 bases between them. The length of the CDR3 is 17 residues. This CDR3 reads CASSVEGLWGADYEQYF. In DNA, the CDR3 is TGTGCCAGCAGTGTTGAAGGATTATGGGGGGCGGACTACGAGCAGTACTTC.

This chain links TRBV20-1 with TRBJ2-3; the D call may be TRBD1 or TRBD2 (5 bases each). Per the germline V gene, CDR1 is DFQATT and CDR2 is SNEGSKA (reference sequence). The V end lost 3 bases, the J end lost 13 bases, and 14 bases lay between the germline ends. The CDR3 totals 11 residues. CDR3 loop: CSASPGPPKYF. The CDR3 DNA sequence: TGCAGTGCTAGCCCGGGACCCCCGAAGTATTTT.

The chain employs TRBV6-1 and TRBJ2-7; weak D call: TRBD1 (6 bases). This CDR3 is 13 amino acids long. Germline V gene sequence: CDR1 MNHNS, CDR2 SASEGT. V lost 4 bases to trimming and J lost 6 bases, with 13 bases between them. The CDR3 DNA is TGTGCCAGCAGTGGCGACAGGCTGGGCGAGCAGTACTTC. Its protein product is CASSGDRLGEQYF.

CDR3 residues: CASSFGTSGSTGELFF. The CDR3 nucleotides read TGTGCCAGCAGCTTTGGGACTAGCGGGAGTACCGGGGAGCTGTTTTTT. This chain uses TRBV11-3 with TRBJ2-2, with TRBD2 matching 14 bases. Germline CDR1 is SGHNT and CDR2 is YENEEA. The J segment lost 5 bases and the V segment lost 3 bases, leaving 2 bases of the junction unmatched. This CDR3 region has 16 residues.

The chain recombines TRBV19 with TRBJ1-1, with a possible D match to TRBD1 (6 bases). CDR3 length: 15 amino acids. CDR1 and CDR2 (germline): LNHDA, SQIVND (reference sequence). V was trimmed by 6 bases and J by 0 bases, leaving 14 bases between them. The CDR3 coding sequence is TGTGCCAGTAGGAAGGGGGACACAGTGAACACTGAAGCTTTCTTT. Residues: CASRKGDTVNTEAFF.

V gene TRBV6-5 combines with J gene TRBJ2-7; D unclear. The CDR3 length is 13 residues. Germline V gene data show CDR1 as MNHEY and CDR2 as SVGAGI. V lost 0 bases, J lost 3 bases, and 6 bases lay in between. CDR3 sequence (DNA): TGTGCCAGCAGTTACTCGGACCGCTACGAGCAGTACTTC. It yields the protein CASSYSDRYEQYF.

This chain uses TRBV28 with TRBJ1-1; D ambiguous. Germline CDR1 MDHEN, CDR2 SYDVKM. The CDR3 contains 12 residues. Trimming cost V 2 bases and J 5 bases, with 6 bases left between them. The CDR3 DNA reads TGTGCCAGCAGTTTAAGTCGGACTGAAGCTTTCTTT. Translation gives CASSLSRTEAFF.

This chain connects TRBV5-1 to TRBJ1-1; D unclear. This CDR3 contains 13 residues. CDR1 and CDR2 from the germline V gene are SGHRS and YFSETQ. The V and J ends lost 0 bases and 5 bases respectively, with 8 bases between them. This CDR3 is CASSLGVSTEAFF. The CDR3 nucleotides are TGCGCCAGCAGCTTGGGGGTTTCGACTGAAGCTTTCTTT.

This sequence joins TRBV7-3 and TRBJ2-1; D ambiguous. The CDR3 sequence is 17 residues long. CDR1 and CDR2 from the germline V gene are SGHTA and FQGTGA. Deletions cut 2 bases from V and 0 bases from J, with 14 bases between. The CDR3 sequence is CASSLSVSWSSYNEQFF. CDR3 bases: TGTGCCAGCAGCTTATCGGTGTCCTGGAGCTCCTACAATGAGCAGTTCTTC.

This chain links TRBV11-2 with TRBJ2-5; D is undetermined. In germline, CDR1 is SGHAT, CDR2 FQNNGV. Trimming stripped 5 bases from V and 2 bases from J, with 15 bases between. The CDR3 covers 15 residues. The CDR3 sequence: CASSPFSVAQETQYF. The CDR3 region has the DNA TGTGCCAGCAGCCCGTTTAGTGTGGCACAAGAGACCCAGTACTTC.

The chain combines TRBV5-8 with TRBJ2-7; D gene unclear. The CDR3 is 13 amino acids. Germline CDR1 reads SGHTS; CDR2 reads YDEGEE. Trimming removed 2 bases from V and 2 bases from J, with 8 bases in between. The CDR3 DNA is TGTGCCAGCAGCTTTCATAGAGCCTACGAGCAGTACTTC. Amino acid sequence: CASSFHRAYEQYF.

This chain links TRBV25-1 with TRBJ2-7, with TRBD1 matching over 7 bases. Per the germline V gene, CDR1 is MGHDK and CDR2 is SYGVNS. The CDR3 has 15 amino acids. The V gene end was trimmed by 2 bases and the J gene end by 3 bases; junction bases not matched to a gene: 7. CDR3 residues: CASSEGWDRSYEQYF. The CDR3 region has the DNA TGTGCCAGCAGTGAAGGTTGGGACAGAAGCTACGAGCAGTACTTC.

On this clone itself: This sample also contains other DNA sequences that code for the same CDR3. The chain joins TRBV30 to TRBJ2-7; D possibly uses TRBD1 or TRBD2 (5 bases each). The CDR3 extends over 12 amino acids. Germline assignment: CDR1 GTSNPN and CDR2 SVGIG (reference sequence). The V gene lost 1 base and the J gene lost 1 base, with 5 bases spanning the gap. The CDR3 region is CAWSGGSYEQYF. The CDR3 coding sequence is TGTGCCTGGAGTGGGGGGTCCTACGAGCAGTACTTC.

This chain connects TRBV28 to TRBJ2-1; perhaps TRBD2 as D (6 bases). V lost 2 bases and J 6 bases, leaving 14 bases between the germline ends. The germline gives CDR1 MDHEN, CDR2 SYDVKM. The CDR3 loop spans 15 amino acids. The CDR3 region is CASSLGGAIANEQFF. The CDR3 nucleotides are TGTGCCAGCAGTTTAGGAGGGGCAATTGCCAATGAGCAGTTCTTC.

The rearrangement uses TRBV19 and TRBJ1-5, with 8 positions matching TRBD1. Germline-derived CDR1 and CDR2 are LNHDA and SQIVND (reference sequence). The CDR3 covers 13 residues. J lost 7 bases, V lost 6 bases, and 5 bases had no gene match. In DNA, the CDR3 is TGTGCCAGTAGGACGACAGGGGCCCAGCCCCAGCATTTT. This codes for CASRTTGAQPQHF. Drawing the rest from reference TRBV19 and TRBJ1-5, the complete variable domain is DGGITQSPKYLFRKEGQNVTLSCEQNLNHDAMYWYRQDPGQGLRLIYYSQIVNDFQKGDIAEGYSVSREKKESFPLTVTSAQKNPTAFYLCASRTTGAQPQHFGDGTRLSIL.

The chain carries TRBV6-6 and TRBJ1-2, with D unclear. The V gene's germline CDR1 is MNHNY and CDR2 SVGAGI (reference sequence). Trimming shortened V by 2 bases and J by 3 bases, and 4 bases separated the two germline ends. The CDR3 contains 12 residues. The CDR3 DNA sequence: TGTGCCAGCAGTTACAGAGACTATGGCTACACCTTC. Protein product: CASSYRDYGYTF.

This clone has only one observation. The chain links TRBV19 to TRBJ1-1; no firm D call. Per germline, CDR1 LNHDA and CDR2 SQIVND (reference sequence). The germline V and J ends were trimmed by 4 bases and 1 base, with 7 bases remaining between them. This CDR3 contains 13 residues. CDR3 nucleotides: TGTGCCAGTAGTACCCTCGGGAACACTGAAGCTTTCTTT. This translates into CASSTLGNTEAFF.

The chain carries TRBV7-9 and TRBJ1-4, with TRBD1 matching 10 bases. The CDR3 has 19 residues. Looked up from germline, CDR1 is SEHNR and CDR2 is FQNEAQ (reference sequence). V was clipped by 1 base and J by 7 bases; unmatched bases: 15. The DNA for the CDR3 is TGTGCCAGCAGCTTAGGGATCTCCGGGACAGGGGCCCTTGGTGAAAAACTGTTTTTT. Translating gives CASSLGISGTGALGEKLFF.

The chain recombines TRBV19 with TRBJ2-1; 14 nucleotides match TRBD2. Trimming cost V 3 bases and J 0 bases; bases outside gene matches: 10. Germline V CDR1 and CDR2: LNHDA, SQIVND (reference sequence). The CDR3 totals 20 residues. CDR3 sequence reads: CASSMGLAGVGPSSYNEQFF. The CDR3 bases are TGTGCCAGTAGTATGGGACTAGCGGGAGTCGGCCCAAGCTCCTACAATGAGCAGTTCTTC. Filled out from reference TRBV19 and TRBJ2-1, the complete variable domain reads DGGITQSPKYLFRKEGQNVTLSCEQNLNHDAMYWYRQDPGQGLRLIYYSQIVNDFQKGDIAEGYSVSREKKESFPLTVTSAQKNPTAFYLCASSMGLAGVGPSSYNEQFFGPGTRLTVL.

This chain joins TRBV28 and TRBJ2-7; a possible D gene is TRBD1 (5 bases). The CDR3 loop spans 14 amino acids. Deletions cut 5 bases from V and 0 bases from J, with 11 bases between. Germline-derived CDR1 and CDR2 are MDHEN and SYDVKM. The CDR3 coding sequence is TGTGCCAGCAGTGACAGTTCACACTCCTACGAGCAGTACTTC. Protein sequence: CASSDSSHSYEQYF.